This entry lists 8 T cell receptor beta chains sequenced from one sample in a study of monozygotic twins with inflammatory bowel disease. TCRdb reprocessed the 5' RACE reads and stores each CDR3 protein as one record, lacking DNA. The table lists over 110,000 distinct CDR3 sequences. Specimen: blood. These receptor sequences come from a human donor with ulcerative colitis or Crohn's disease, or a healthy co-twin of an affected twin (not recorded which).

This sequence joins TRBV20-1 and TRBJ1-5. The CDR3 totals 14 residues. Germline loops: CDR1 DFQATT, CDR2 SNEGSKA (reference sequence). Here the CDR3 reads CSARVPVGERPQHF.

The chain uses TRBV5-1 and TRBJ2-1. Germline CDR1 SGHRS, CDR2 YFSETQ. There are 16 residues in the CDR3. The CDR3 sequence is CASSLVPGAAYNEQFF.

This chain links TRBV11-1 with TRBJ2-1; the TCRdb call, TRBD1, lacks DNA for checking. The germline CDR1 and CDR2 sequences are SGHAT and FQDESV (reference sequence). The CDR3 is made up of 15 amino acids. This CDR3 reads CASSLEGPRLLGQFF.

The genes are TRBV11-2 and TRBJ2-7; the TRBD1 assignment by TCRdb is unverifiable without DNA. CDR1 and CDR2 (germline): SGHAT, FQNNGV. The CDR3 loop spans 13 amino acids. The chain's CDR3 is CASSPPGRPEQYF.

The rearrangement uses TRBV28 and TRBJ2-2; with no DNA, the TCRdb D assignment of TRBD2 cannot be verified. The CDR3 consists of 15 residues. Germline CDR1 reads MDHEN; CDR2 reads SYDVKM. The CDR3 sequence: CASSFWGGTTGELFF.

This sequence joins TRBV6-1 and TRBJ2-1; no DNA is available, so the TRBD2 call from TCRdb remains unchecked. Germline CDR1 is MNHNS and CDR2 is SASEGT. The CDR3 runs 16 residues. Here the CDR3 reads CGSRPGLAGGPNEQFF.

The chain is built from TRBV27 and TRBJ2-5; TCRdb's D call of TRBD2 is untestable without DNA. Germline V gene sequence: CDR1 MNHEY, CDR2 SMNVEV (reference sequence). This CDR3 contains 19 residues. CDR3 amino acids: CASSFSRSRVAGASETQYF.

The rearrangement joins TRBV6-5 to TRBJ2-1; TCRdb's assignment of TRBD1 cannot be checked, as there is no DNA. CDR3 size: 14 residues. Germline V gives CDR1 MNHEY, CDR2 SVGAGI. The CDR3 loop reads CASSYAPPYNEQFF.